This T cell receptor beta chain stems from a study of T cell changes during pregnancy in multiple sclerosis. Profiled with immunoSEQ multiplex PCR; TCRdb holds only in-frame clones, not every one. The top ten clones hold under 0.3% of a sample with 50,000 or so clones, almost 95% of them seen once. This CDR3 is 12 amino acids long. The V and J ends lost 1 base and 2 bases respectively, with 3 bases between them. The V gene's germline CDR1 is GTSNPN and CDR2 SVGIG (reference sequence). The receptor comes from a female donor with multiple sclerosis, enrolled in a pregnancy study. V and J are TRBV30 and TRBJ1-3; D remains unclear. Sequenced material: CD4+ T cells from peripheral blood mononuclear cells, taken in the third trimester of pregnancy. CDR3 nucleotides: TGTGCCTGGAGTGCTGCTGGAAACACCATATATTTT. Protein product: CAWSAAGNTIYF. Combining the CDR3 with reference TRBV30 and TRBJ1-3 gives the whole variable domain SQTIHQWPATLVQPVGSPLSLECTVEGTSNPNLYWYRQAAGRGLQLLFYSVGIGQISSEVPQNLSASRPQDRQFILSSKKLLLSDSGFYLCAWSAAGNTIYFGEGSWLTVV.